One and the same sample provided the 9 T cell receptor beta chains below, sequenced in a study of T-cell reconstitution after alpha-beta-depleted transplantation in children. Construction of the TCRbeta library involved unique molecular identifiers. TCRdb independently ran MiXCR on the PCR reads; one entry per CDR3 protein. The repertoire holds 500,000 to 600,000 distinct CDR3 sequences, with 30% to 35% as singletons. The sample in question was PBMCs from the stem cell graft donor, obtained from the stem cell graft. The receptors shown here come from a human donor who donated a stem cell graft to a child with aplastic anemia.

This chain uses TRBV10-3 with TRBJ1-4, with unresolved D. This CDR3 spans 15 amino acids. Germline CDR1 ENHRY, CDR2 SYGVKD. The germline V and J ends were trimmed by 8 bases and 2 bases, with 15 bases remaining between them. CDR3 DNA sequence: TGTGCCATCGGGCCGGGGATTGGGACTAATGAAAAACTGTTTTTT. This codes for CAIGPGIGTNEKLFF.

The CDR3 loop reads CASIPTSGLSSYNEQFF. The CDR3 DNA reads as TGTGCCAGCATTCCGACTAGCGGGTTAAGCTCCTACAATGAGCAGTTCTTC. The chain combines TRBV12-3 or TRBV12-4 with TRBJ2-1, with 10 bases matching TRBD2. The length of the CDR3 is 17 residues. Trimming removed 7 bases from V and 0 bases from J; junction bases left unmatched: 9.

V usage is TRBV7-2 and J usage is TRBJ2-1; 9 nucleotides match TRBD2. Germline values: CDR1 SGHTA, CDR2 FQGNSA. The CDR3 contains 16 residues. J lost 4 bases, V lost 4 bases, and 8 bases had no gene match. This chain's CDR3 is CASSSPRGGVYNEQFF. The CDR3 nucleotides read TGTGCCAGCAGCTCCCCGCGCGGGGGGGTTTACAATGAGCAGTTCTTC. Variable domain in full (rest from reference TRBV7-2 and TRBJ2-1): GAGVSQSPSNKVTEKGKDVELRCDPISGHTALYWYRQSLGQGLEFLIYFQGNSAPDKSGLPSDRFSAERTGGSVSTLTIQRTQQEDSAVYLCASSSPRGGVYNEQFFGPGTRLTVL.

As DNA, the CDR3 is TGTGCCACCAGGTCCCCGACCAACGCGGAGCAGTTCTTC. It encodes CATRSPTNAEQFF. V is TRBV24-1 and J is TRBJ2-1, with D uncertain. Germline values: CDR1 KGHDR, CDR2 SFDVKD. The V gene lost 7 bases and the J gene lost 10 bases, with 16 bases spanning the gap. The CDR3 covers 13 residues.

This clonotype was counted between two and nine times. The CDR3 reads CSVALAGKNTGELFF. The CDR3 DNA is TGCAGCGTAGCACTAGCGGGAAAGAACACCGGGGAGCTGTTTTTT. The chain links TRBV29-1 to TRBJ2-2; 10 positions match TRBD2. J gave up 1 base and V 6 bases, and 5 bases lay outside the gene matches. CDR1 and CDR2 (germline): SQVTM, ANQGSEA. The CDR3 is 15 amino acids.

The gene calls are TRBV21-1 and TRBJ1-1; the table names TRBD1, a call not compared with the DNA. TRBV21-1 is labeled a pseudogene. The CDR3 covers 16 residues. The CDR3 spells CASSKVPPGGRTEAFF. CDR3 DNA sequence: TGTGCCAGCAGCAAAGTTCCCCCGGGTGGGAGAACTGAAGCTTTCTTT.

This clonotype was seen only a few times. This CDR3 is CASSLVGTGLSQPQHF. Written as DNA, the CDR3 is TGTGCCAGCAGCTTAGTGGGGACAGGGTTAAGTCAGCCCCAGCATTTT. The rearrangement joins TRBV7-2 to TRBJ1-5; 9 nucleotides line up with TRBD1. Germline V gene lookup returns CDR1 SGHTA and CDR2 FQGNSA. This CDR3 region has 16 residues. J was trimmed by 6 bases and V by 1 base; bases with no gene match: 7.

The chain uses TRBV7-9 and TRBJ2-1; TRBD2 matches at 8 bases. Germline loops: CDR1 SEHNR, CDR2 FQNEAQ (reference sequence). The CDR3 is made up of 16 amino acids. V was clipped by 3 bases and J by 5 bases; unmatched bases: 9. CDR3 region: CASSFRAGAGNNEQFF. The CDR3 DNA follows: TGTGCCAGCAGCTTTCGAGCGGGAGCTGGTAACAATGAGCAGTTCTTC.

V gene TRBV4-2 combines with J gene TRBJ1-2, with D unclear. Germline V gives CDR1 LGHNA, CDR2 YNFKEQ. The CDR3 length is 16 residues. Trimming pared 4 bases from V and 5 bases from J, leaving 20 bases between. Here the CDR3 DNA reads TGTGCCAGCAGCCTCAACCGCATCGACCAGGCATATGGCTACACCTTC. It specifies CASSLNRIDQAYGYTF.